This T cell receptor beta chain was recovered during a study of shared clonotypes between healthy human individuals. About this clone itself: Other DNA sequences of this sample code for an identical CDR3.

The length of the CDR3 is 11 residues. Germline assignment: CDR1 MNHNY and CDR2 SVGAGI (reference sequence). V was trimmed by 2 bases and J by 2 bases, leaving 1 base between them. Assay used: immunoSEQ multiplex PCR; TCRdb lists only in-frame clones, some missing. The sample shows more than 2,000,000 clones, approximately 93% of them seen only once. The receptor comes from a man aged 18 to 29 in good health. Some clones in this sample may be carry-over from other donors' samples. The source material was naive CD4+ T cells from PBMCs. Subset indicated: CD45RA+ positively selected. The chain carries TRBV6-6 and TRBJ2-7, with no clear D. The CDR3 coding sequence is TGTGCCAGCAGTTACGCCTACGAGCAGTACTTC. Amino acids: CASSYAYEQYF.